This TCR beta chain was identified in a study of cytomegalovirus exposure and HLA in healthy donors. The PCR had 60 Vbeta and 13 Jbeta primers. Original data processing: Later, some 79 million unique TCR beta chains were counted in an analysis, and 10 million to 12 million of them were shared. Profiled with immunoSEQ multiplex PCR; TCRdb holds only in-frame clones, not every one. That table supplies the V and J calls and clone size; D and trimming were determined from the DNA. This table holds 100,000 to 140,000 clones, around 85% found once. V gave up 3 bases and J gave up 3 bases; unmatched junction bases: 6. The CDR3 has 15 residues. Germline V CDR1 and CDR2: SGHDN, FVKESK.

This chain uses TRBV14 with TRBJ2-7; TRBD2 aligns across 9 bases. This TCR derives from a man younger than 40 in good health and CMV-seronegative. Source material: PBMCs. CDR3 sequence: CASSHRLADYYEQYF. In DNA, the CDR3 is TGTGCCAGCAGCCACAGACTAGCGGACTACTACGAGCAGTACTTC.